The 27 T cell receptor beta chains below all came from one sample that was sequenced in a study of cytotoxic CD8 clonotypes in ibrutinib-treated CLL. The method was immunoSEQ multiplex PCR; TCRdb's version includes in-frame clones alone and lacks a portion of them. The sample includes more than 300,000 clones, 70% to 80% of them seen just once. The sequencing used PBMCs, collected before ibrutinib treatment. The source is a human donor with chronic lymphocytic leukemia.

CDR3 sequence: CASSSRPGYNEQFF. The CDR3, as DNA: TGCGCCAGCAGCTCTAGGCCCGGGTACAATGAGCAGTTCTTC. V and J are TRBV5-1 and TRBJ2-1; D is unresolved. The CDR3 contains 14 residues. V lost 3 bases to trimming and J lost 4 bases, with 11 bases between them. In germline, CDR1 is SGHRS, CDR2 YFSETQ.

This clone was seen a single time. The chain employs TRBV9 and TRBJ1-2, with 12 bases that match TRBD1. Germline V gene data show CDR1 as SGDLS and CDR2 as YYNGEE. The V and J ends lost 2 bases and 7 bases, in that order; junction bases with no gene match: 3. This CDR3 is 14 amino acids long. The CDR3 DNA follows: TGTGCCAGCAGCGTCGGGACAGGGGGCTTTGGCTACACCTTC. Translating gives CASSVGTGGFGYTF. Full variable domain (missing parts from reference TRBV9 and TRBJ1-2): DSGVTQTPKHLITATGQRVTLRCSPRSGDLSVYWYQQSLDQGLQFLIQYYNGEERAKGNILERFSAQQFPDLHSELNLSSLELGDSALYFCASSVGTGGFGYTFGSGTRLTVV.

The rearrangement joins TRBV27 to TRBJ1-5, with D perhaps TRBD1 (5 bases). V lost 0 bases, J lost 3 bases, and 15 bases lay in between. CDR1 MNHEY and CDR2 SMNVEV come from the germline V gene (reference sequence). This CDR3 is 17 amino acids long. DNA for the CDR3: TGTGCCAGCAGTTTATCGTCGGGGGGAGATCTCAATCAGCCCCAGCATTTT. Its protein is CASSLSSGGDLNQPQHF.

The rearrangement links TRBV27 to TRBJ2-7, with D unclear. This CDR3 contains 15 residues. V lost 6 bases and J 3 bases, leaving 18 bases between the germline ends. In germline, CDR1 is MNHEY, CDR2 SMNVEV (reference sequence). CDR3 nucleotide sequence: TGTGCCAGCAGACCTGACACTGGGTTAGTCTACGAGCAGTACTTC. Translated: CASRPDTGLVYEQYF.

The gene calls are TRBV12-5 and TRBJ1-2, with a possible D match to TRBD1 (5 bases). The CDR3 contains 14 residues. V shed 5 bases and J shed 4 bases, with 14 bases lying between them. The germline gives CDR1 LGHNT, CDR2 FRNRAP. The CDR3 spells CASGPAGGSYGYTF. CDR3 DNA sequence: TGTGCTAGTGGTCCCGCCGGGGGGAGCTATGGCTACACCTTC.

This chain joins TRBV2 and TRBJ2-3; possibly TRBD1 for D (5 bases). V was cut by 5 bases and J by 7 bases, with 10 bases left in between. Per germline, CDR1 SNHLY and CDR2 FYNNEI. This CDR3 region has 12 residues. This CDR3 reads CASSYQGYTQYF. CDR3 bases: TGTGCCAGCAGTTATCAGGGTTATACGCAGTATTTT. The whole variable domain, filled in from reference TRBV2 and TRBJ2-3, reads EPEVTQTPSHQVTQMGQEVILRCVPISNHLYFYWYRQILGQKVEFLVSFYNNEISEKSEIFDDQFSVERPDGSNFTLKIRSTKLEDSAMYFCASSYQGYTQYFGPGTRLTVL.

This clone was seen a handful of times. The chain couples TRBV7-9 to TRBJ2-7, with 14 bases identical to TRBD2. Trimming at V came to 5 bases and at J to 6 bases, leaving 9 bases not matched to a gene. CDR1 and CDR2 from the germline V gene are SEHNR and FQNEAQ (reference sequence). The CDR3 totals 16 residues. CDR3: CASSRAGLAGGSEQYF. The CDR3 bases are TGTGCCAGCAGCCGGGCTGGACTAGCGGGAGGTTCCGAGCAGTACTTC.

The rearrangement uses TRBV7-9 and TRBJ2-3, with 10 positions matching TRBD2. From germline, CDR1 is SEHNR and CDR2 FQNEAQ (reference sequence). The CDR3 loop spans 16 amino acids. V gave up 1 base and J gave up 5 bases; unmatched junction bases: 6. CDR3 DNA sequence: TGTGCCAGCAGCTTAGGGGCTAGCGGGAGTGTAGATACGCAGTATTTT. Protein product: CASSLGASGSVDTQYF.

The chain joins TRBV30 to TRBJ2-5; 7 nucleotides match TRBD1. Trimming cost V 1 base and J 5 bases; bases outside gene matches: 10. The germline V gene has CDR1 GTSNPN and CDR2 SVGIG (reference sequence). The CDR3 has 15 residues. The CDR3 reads CAWSAGTGVRETQYF. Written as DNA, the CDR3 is TGTGCCTGGAGTGCAGGAACAGGGGTGCGGGAGACCCAGTACTTC.

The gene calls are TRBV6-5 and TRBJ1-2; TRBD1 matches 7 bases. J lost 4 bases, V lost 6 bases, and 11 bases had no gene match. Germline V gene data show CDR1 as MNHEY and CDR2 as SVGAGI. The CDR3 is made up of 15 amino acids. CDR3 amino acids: CASSPSGGQFYGYTF. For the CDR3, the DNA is TGTGCCAGCAGCCCCTCGGGGGGACAGTTCTATGGCTACACCTTC.

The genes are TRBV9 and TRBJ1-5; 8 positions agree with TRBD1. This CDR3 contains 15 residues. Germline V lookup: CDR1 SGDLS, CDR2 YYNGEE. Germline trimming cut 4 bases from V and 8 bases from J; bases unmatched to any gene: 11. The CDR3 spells CASSPSGQGLEPQHF. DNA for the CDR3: TGTGCCAGCAGCCCCAGCGGACAGGGTCTGGAGCCCCAGCATTTT.

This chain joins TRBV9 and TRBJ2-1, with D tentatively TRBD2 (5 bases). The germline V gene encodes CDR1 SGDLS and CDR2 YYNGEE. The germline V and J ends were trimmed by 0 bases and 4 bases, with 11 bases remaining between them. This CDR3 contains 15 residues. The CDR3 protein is CASSVVLVGYNEQFF. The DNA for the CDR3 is TGTGCCAGCAGCGTAGTACTAGTAGGGTACAATGAGCAGTTCTTC.

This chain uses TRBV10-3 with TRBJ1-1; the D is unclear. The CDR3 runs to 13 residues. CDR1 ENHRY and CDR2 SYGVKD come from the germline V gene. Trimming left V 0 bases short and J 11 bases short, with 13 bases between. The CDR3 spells CAISESTQRKAFF. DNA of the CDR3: TGTGCCATCAGTGAGTCGACACAACGAAAGGCTTTCTTT.

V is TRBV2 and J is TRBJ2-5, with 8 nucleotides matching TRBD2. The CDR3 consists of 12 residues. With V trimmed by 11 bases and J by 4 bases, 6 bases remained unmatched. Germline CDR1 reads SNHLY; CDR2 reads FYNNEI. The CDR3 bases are TGTGCCCGTAGGACTAGCCGAGAGACCCAGTACTTC. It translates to CARRTSRETQYF.

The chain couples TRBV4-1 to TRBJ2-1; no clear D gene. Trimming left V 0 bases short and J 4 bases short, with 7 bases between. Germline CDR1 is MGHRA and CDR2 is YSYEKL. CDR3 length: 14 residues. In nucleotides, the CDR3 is TGCGCCAGCAGCCAAGATTGGCCTTACAATGAGCAGTTCTTC. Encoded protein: CASSQDWPYNEQFF.

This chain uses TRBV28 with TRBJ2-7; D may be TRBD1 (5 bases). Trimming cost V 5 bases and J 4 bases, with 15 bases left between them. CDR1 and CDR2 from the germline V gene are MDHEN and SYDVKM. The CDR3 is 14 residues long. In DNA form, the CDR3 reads TGTGCCAGCAGTCCCTATTTAGCAGGGTACGAGCAGTACTTC. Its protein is CASSPYLAGYEQYF. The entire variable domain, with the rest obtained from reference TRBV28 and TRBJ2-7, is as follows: DVKVTQSSRYLVKRTGEKVFLECVQDMDHENMFWYRQDPGLGLRLIYFSYDVKMKEKGDIPEGYSVSREKKERFSLILESASTNQTSMYLCASSPYLAGYEQYFGPGTRLTVT.

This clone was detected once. CDR3 bases: TGTGCCAGCAGCCGATCGGGACAGGGTGGGTACGAGCAGTACTTC. This encodes CASSRSGQGGYEQYF. The chain recombines TRBV6-5 with TRBJ2-7; 9 nucleotides match TRBD1. Germline V gives CDR1 MNHEY, CDR2 SVGAGI. The CDR3 contains 15 residues. The ends lost 6 bases at V and 4 bases at J; junction bases unmatched: 10.

CDR3: CATRLKGYNSYEQYF. CDR3 bases: TGTGCCACCCGCCTGAAGGGGTATAACTCCTACGAGCAGTACTTC. The chain uses TRBV2 and TRBJ2-7, with D perhaps TRBD1 (5 bases). The CDR3 loop spans 15 amino acids. Germline V CDR1 and CDR2: SNHLY, FYNNEI. Trimming took 10 bases from V and 0 from J, leaving 19 bases between them.

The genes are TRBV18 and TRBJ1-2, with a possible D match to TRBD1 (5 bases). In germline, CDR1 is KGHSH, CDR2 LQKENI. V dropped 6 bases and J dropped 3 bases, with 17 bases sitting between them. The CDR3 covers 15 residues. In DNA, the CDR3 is TGTGCCAGCTCTCCGGGGGACGTCGGGCACTATGGCTACACCTTC. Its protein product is CASSPGDVGHYGYTF. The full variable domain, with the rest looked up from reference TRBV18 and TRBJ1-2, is NAGVMQNPRHLVRRRGQEARLRCSPMKGHSHVYWYRQLPEEGLKFMVYLQKENIIDESGMPKERFSAEFPKEGPSILRIQQVVRGDSAAYFCASSPGDVGHYGYTFGSGTRLTVV.

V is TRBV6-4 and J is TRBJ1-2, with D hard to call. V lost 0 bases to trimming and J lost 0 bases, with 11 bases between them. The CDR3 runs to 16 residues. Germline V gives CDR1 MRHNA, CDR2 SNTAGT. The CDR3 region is CASSDSKFDANYGYTF. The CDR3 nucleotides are TGTGCCAGCAGTGACTCCAAGTTCGACGCTAACTATGGCTACACCTTC.

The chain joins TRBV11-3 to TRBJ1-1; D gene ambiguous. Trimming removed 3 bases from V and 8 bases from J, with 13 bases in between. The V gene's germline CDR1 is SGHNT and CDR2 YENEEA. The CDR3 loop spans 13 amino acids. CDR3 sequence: CASSFGPREEAFF. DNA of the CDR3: TGTGCCAGCAGCTTTGGCCCCCGGGAGGAAGCTTTCTTT.

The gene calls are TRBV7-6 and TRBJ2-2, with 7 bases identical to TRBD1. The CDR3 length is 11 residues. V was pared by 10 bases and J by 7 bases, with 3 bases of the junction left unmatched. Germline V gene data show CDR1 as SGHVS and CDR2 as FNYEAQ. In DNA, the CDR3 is TGTGCCACTAGGACAGGCGGGGAGCTGTTTTTT. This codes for CATRTGGELFF. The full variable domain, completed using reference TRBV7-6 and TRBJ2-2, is GAGVSQSPRYKVTKRGQDVALRCDPISGHVSLYWYRQALGQGPEFLTYFNYEAQQDKSGLPNDRFSAERPEGSISTLTIQRTEQRDSAMYRCATRTGGELFFGEGSRLTVL.

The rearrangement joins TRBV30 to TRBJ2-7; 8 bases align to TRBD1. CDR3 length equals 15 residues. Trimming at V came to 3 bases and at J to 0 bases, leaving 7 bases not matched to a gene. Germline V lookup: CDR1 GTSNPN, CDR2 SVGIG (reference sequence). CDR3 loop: CAWRLGQVSSYEQYF. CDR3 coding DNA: TGTGCCTGGAGACTGGGACAGGTTAGCTCCTACGAGCAGTACTTC.

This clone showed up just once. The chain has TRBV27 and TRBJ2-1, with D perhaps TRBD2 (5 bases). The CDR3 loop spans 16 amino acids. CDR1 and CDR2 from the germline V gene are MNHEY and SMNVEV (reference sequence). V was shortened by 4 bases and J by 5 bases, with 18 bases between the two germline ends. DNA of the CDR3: TGTGCCAGCAGTTCCCCCACTAGAACACTCGACAATGAGCAGTTCTTC. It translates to CASSSPTRTLDNEQFF.

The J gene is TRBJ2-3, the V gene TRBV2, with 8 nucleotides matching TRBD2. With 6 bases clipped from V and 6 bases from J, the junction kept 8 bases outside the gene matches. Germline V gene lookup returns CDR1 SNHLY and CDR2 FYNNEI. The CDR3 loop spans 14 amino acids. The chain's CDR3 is CASSQLTSEDTQYF. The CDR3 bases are TGTGCCAGCAGCCAATTGACTAGCGAGGATACGCAGTATTTT.

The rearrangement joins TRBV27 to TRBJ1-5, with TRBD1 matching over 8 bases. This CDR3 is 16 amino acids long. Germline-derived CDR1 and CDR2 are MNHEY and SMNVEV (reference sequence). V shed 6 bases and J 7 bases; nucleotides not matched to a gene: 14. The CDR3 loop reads CASRDTDRGVGQPQHF. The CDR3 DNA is TGTGCCAGCAGGGATACCGACAGGGGAGTTGGACAGCCCCAGCATTTT.

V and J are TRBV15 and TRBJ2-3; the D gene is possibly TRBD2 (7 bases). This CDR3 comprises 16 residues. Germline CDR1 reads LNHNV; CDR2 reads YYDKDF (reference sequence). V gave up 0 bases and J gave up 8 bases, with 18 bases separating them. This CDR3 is CATSREFRGGGFTQYF. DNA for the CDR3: TGTGCCACCAGCAGAGAATTCCGCGGCGGGGGCTTTACGCAGTATTTT.